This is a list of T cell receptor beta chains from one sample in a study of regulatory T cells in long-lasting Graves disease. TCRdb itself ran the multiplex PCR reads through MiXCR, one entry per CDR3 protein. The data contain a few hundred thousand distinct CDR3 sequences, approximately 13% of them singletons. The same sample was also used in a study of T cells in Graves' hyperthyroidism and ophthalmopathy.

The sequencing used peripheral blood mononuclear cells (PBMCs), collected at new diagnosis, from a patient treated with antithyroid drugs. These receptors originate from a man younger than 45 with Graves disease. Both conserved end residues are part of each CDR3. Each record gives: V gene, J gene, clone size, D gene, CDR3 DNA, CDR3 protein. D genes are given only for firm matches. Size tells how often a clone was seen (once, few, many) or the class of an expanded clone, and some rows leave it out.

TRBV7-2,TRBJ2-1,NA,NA,TGTGCCAGCAGCTTGACTACCGGACCTCCTGTGCCCTACAATGAGCAGTTCTTC,CASSLTTGPPVPYNEQFF
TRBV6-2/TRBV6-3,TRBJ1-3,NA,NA,TGTGCCAGCAGTCAGCAGGGAAATGGAAACACCATATATTTT,CASSQQGNGNTIYF
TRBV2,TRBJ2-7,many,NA,TGTGCCAGCAGCCCGGGACCCACCTACGAGCAGTACTTC,CASSPGPTYEQYF
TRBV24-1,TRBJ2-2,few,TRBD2,TGTGCCACCAGTGATTTTACTAGCGGGAGCACCGGGGAGCTGTTTTTT,CATSDFTSGSTGELFF
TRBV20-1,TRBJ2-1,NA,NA,TGCAGTGCTAGAGGTCTAGCCCCCTACAATGAGCAGTTCTTC,CSARGLAPYNEQFF
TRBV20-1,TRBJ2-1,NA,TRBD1,TGCAGTGCTCCCGGGACAGGAAACAATGAGCAGTTCTTC,CSAPGTGNNEQFF
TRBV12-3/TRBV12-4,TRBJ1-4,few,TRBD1,TGTGCCAGCAGTTTATGGGCAGGGGGTAGAACTAATGAAAAACTGTTTTTT,CASSLWAGGRTNEKLFF
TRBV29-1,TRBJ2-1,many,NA,TGCAGCGTTGACGTCGGCAGGGGACTGAATGAGCAGTTCTTC,CSVDVGRGLNEQFF
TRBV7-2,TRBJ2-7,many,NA,TGTGCCAGCAGCTTCCTTGGCGAGCAGTACTTC,CASSFLGEQYF
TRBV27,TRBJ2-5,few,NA,TGTGCCAGCAGTTTTAAGGACGGGGATCAAGAGACCCAGTACTTC,CASSFKDGDQETQYF
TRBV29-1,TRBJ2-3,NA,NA,TGCAGCGCCGAGGGGGGGGACCCTCGAGACGTTGATACGCAGTATTTT,CSAEGGDPRDVDTQYF
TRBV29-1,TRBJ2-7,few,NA,TGCAGCGTTGATGAGGAGGGGGCGGCCTACGAGCAGTACTTC,CSVDEEGAAYEQYF
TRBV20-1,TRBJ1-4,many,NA,TGCAGTGCATCTAGGGGGGGCTTACCGCTGTTTTTT,CSASRGGLPLFF
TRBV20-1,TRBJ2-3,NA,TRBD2,TGCAGTGCTCCGATAGCGGGACCCGCAGATACGCAGTATTTT,CSAPIAGPADTQYF
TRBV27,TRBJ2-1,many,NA,TGTGCCAGCAGTTCCGCCAGCGGAGACTCCTACAATGAGCAGTTCTTC,CASSSASGDSYNEQFF
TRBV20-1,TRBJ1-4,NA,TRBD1,TGCAGTGCTAGAGGTCTTTCAGGGGGCGGCGAAAAACTGTTTTTT,CSARGLSGGGEKLFF
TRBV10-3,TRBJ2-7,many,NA,TGTGCCATTAGGGTAGGGGGGAAGACCTACGAGCAGTACTTC,CAIRVGGKTYEQYF
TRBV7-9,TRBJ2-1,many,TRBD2,TGTGCCAGCAGCTTAGCGGGAGGGCCCAACAATGAGCAGTTCTTC,CASSLAGGPNNEQFF
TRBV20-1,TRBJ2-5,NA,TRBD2,TGCAGTGCTAGGAGGACTAGCGGGAGAATCGAGACCCAGTACTTC,CSARRTSGRIETQYF
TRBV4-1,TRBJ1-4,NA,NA,TGCGCCAGCAGCTTCCGGACGGTCGACCTCGAGACTAATGAAAAACTGTTTTTT,CASSFRTVDLETNEKLFF